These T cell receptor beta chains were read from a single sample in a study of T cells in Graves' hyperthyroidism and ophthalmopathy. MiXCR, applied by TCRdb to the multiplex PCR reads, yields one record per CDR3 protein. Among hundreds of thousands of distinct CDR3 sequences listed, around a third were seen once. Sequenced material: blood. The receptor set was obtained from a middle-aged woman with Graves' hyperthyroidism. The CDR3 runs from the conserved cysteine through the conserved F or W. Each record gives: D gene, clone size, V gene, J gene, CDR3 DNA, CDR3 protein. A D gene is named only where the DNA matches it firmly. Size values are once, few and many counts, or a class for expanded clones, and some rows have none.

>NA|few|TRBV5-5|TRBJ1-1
TGTGCCAGCAGCTTGGTTTGGCTGATAGTACGGAACACTGAAGCTTTCTTT
CASSLVWLIVRNTEAFF
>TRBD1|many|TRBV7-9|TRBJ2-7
TGTGCCAGCAGCTTAGGGCAGGGGGAAGGCGAGCAGTACTTC
CASSLGQGEGEQYF
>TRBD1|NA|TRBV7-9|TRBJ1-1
TGTGCCAGCAGCTCCCAGAGGACGACAGGGGGGTCTGAAGCTTTCTTT
CASSSQRTTGGSEAFF
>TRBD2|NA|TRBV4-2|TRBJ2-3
TGTGCCAGCAGCCTCGGACTAGTGGTTCGTGGGGATACGCAGTATTTT
CASSLGLVVRGDTQYF
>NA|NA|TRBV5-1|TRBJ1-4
TGCGCCAGCAGCTTGCGGGGAGATAATGAAAAACTGTTTTTT
CASSLRGDNEKLFF
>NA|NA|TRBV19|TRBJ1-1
TGTGCCAGTAGTACGTCCGGGGGAGAAGCTTTCTTT
CASSTSGGEAFF
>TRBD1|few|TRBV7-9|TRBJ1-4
TGTGCCAGCAGCTTACTCAAGAGGGGGCGGACTAATGAAAAACTGTTTTTT
CASSLLKRGRTNEKLFF
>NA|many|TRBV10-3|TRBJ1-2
TGTGCCATCAGTGACTCCGGGCCCTCCTATGGCTACACCTTC
CAISDSGPSYGYTF
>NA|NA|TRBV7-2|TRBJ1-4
TGTGCCAGCACCCCGGGCCCACCGGGCCTTAATGAAAAACTGTTTTTT
CASTPGPPGLNEKLFF
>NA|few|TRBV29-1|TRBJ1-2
TGCAGCGTTGTGGGGGGGGTGTATGGCTACACCTTC
CSVVGGVYGYTF
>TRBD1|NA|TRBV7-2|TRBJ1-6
TGTGCCAGCAGCGGGGGGACAGGGGAATCACCCCTCCACTTT
CASSGGTGESPLHF
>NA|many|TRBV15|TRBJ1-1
TGTGCCACCAGCAGAGATAGGGTAATGGGCACTGAAGCTTTCTTT
CATSRDRVMGTEAFF
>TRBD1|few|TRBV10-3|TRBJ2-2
TGTGCCAGCAACCATGACAGGGCCGCCGGGGAGCTGTTTTTT
CASNHDRAAGELFF
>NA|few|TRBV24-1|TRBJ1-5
TGTGCCACCAGAGACAGTCAGGGCAATCAGCCCCAGCATTTT
CATRDSQGNQPQHF
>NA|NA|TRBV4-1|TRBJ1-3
TGCGCCAGCAGCAGACTGACTACCCCTGGAAACACCATATATTTT
CASSRLTTPGNTIYF
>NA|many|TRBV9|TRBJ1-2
TGTGCCAGCAGCGCCCGAGGGGGGGAGAATGGCTACACCTTC
CASSARGGENGYTF
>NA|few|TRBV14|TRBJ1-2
TGTGCCAGCAGCCAAGGGTCAACCTATGGCTACACCTTC
CASSQGSTYGYTF
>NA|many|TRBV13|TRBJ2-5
TGTGCCAGCAGCCTCCGGGGGAGTGGCGAAGAGACCCAGTACTTC
CASSLRGSGEETQYF
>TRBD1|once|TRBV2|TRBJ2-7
TGTGCCGGGGGACAGCCTCCGTACGAGCAGTACTTC
CAGGQPPYEQYF
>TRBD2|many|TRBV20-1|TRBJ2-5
TGCAGTGCTAGCTTGTACGGCGGGGGGATCACGGAGACCCAGTACTTC
CSASLYGGGITETQYF
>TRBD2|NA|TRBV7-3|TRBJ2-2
TGTGCCAGCAGCTTAGTAGCCGGGACTAGCGGGGAGCTGTTTTTT
CASSLVAGTSGELFF
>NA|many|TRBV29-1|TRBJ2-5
TGCAGCGTTGTTTTGGGGGCCCACCAAGAGACCCAGTACTTC
CSVVLGAHQETQYF
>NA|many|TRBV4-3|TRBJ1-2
TGCGCCAGCAGCCAAGAGTGGGGAGGCAGTGCTGGCTACACCTTC
CASSQEWGGSAGYTF
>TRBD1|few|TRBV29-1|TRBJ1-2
TGCAGCGTAGAGACAGGGGATGGCTACACCTTC
CSVETGDGYTF
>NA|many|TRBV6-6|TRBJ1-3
TGTGCCAGCAGTTATGAGGGAAACACCATATATTTT
CASSYEGNTIYF
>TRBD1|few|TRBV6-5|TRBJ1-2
TGTGCCAGCAGTTACTCGGTTAACAGGGGGCTGGCCTATGGCTACACCTTC
CASSYSVNRGLAYGYTF
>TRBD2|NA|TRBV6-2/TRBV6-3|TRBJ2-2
TGTGCCAGCAGTACCGGACTAGCGGGGACGAACACCGGGGAGCTGTTTTTT
CASSTGLAGTNTGELFF
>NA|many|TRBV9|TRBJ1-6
TGTGCCAGCAGCGTAGCAGGGTTTAATTCACCCCTCCACTTT
CASSVAGFNSPLHF
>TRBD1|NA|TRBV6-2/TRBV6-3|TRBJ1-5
TGTGCCAGCACCACCCAGGGGGCCAGCAATCAGCCCCAGCATTTT
CASTTQGASNQPQHF
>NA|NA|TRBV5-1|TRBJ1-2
TGCGCCAGCAGCTTGTCCCCAGGGACACTCCCCCGCGGGGGCTACACCTTC
CASSLSPGTLPRGGYTF
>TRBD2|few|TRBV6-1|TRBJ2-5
TGTGCCAGCAGCAGGACTAGCGGGTTCCAAGAGACCCAGTACTTC
CASSRTSGFQETQYF
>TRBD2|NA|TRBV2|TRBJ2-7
TGTGCCAGCAGTTATCGGGAGGTAACCTACGGGCAGTACTTC
CASSYREVTYGQYF
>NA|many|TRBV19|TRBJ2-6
TGTGCCAGTAGTACCGTGGCTGGGGCCAACGTCCTGACTTTC
CASSTVAGANVLTF
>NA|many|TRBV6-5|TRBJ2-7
TGTGCCAGCAGTTCTGAGACAGCCAGTACAGAGCAGTACTTC
CASSSETASTEQYF
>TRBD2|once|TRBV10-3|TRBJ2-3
TGTGCCATCAAACCGGGACTAGCGGTCCAAAGCACAGATACGCAGTATTTT
CAIKPGLAVQSTDTQYF
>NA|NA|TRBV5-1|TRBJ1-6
TGCGCCAGCAGCTGGGACATAAGGAATTCACCCCTCCACTTT
CASSWDIRNSPLHF
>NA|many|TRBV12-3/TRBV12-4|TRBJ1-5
TGTGCCAGCAGTTTGATATGGGGAAATCAGCCCCAGCATTTT
CASSLIWGNQPQHF
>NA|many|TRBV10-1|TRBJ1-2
TGCGCCTCTCTTAGGGCGGCCAATCACGAATATGGCTACACCTTC
CASLRAANHEYGYTF
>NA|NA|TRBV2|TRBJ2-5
TGTGCCAGCCCCCTCCCCAGTGCGAGCGAGGGAAAGACCCAGTACTTC
CASPLPSASEGKTQYF
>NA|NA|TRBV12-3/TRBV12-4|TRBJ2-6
TGTGCCAGCAGTTTAATGGGTGGGGCCAACGTCCTGACTTTC
CASSLMGGANVLTF
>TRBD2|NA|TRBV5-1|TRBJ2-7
TGCGCCAGCAGCCTCCGAGCGGGAGTTGGGACCTACGAGCAGTACTTC
CASSLRAGVGTYEQYF
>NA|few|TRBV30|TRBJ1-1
TGTGCCTGGAGTTCTTCGGGGTTAGGCACTGAAGCTTTCTTT
CAWSSSGLGTEAFF
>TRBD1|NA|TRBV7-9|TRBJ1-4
TGTGCCAGCAGCTCACCACAGGGGGAAAAACTGTTTTTT
CASSSPQGEKLFF
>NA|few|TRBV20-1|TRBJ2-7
TGCAGTGCTACCCTCGCGGGCCCCAGGGACGAGCAGTACTTC
CSATLAGPRDEQYF
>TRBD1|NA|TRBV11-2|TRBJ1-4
TGTGCCAGCAGCTTAGGGACAGGGGGCTTTGAAGAAAAACTGTTTTTT
CASSLGTGGFEEKLFF
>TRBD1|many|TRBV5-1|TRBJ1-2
TGCGCCAGCAGCTCCCAGGGGGCGGGCTACACCTTC
CASSSQGAGYTF
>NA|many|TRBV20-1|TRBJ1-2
TGCAGTGCTAGAGGGACGCGGCTCAACTATGGCTACACCTTC
CSARGTRLNYGYTF
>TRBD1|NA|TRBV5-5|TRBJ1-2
TGTGCCAGCAGTGGGCAGGGGGCCTCAGGAAACACCTTC
CASSGQGASGNTF
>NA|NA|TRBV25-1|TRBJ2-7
TGTGCCAGCTCGGGGGTAGGGGCCCCCTACGAGCAGTACTTC
CASSGVGAPYEQYF
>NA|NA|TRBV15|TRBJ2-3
TGTGCCACCAGCAGGGGGTTTGGGGGCCGGGGCTCCACAGATACGCAGTATTTT
CATSRGFGGRGSTDTQYF
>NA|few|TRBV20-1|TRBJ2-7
TGCAGTGCTAGCCCCCTAGCGAGCTACTACGAGCAGTACTTC
CSASPLASYYEQYF
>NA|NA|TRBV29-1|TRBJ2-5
TGCAGCGTTCTAAGGAAGTACGGCCAGCAAGAGACCCAGTACTTC
CSVLRKYGQQETQYF
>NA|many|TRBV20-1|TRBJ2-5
TGCAGTGCTTCCCAGGACGGACGGGGACAAGAGACCCAGTACTTC
CSASQDGRGQETQYF
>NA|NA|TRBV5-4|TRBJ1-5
TGTGCCAGCTCACCGGGGGGGGACCAGCATTTT
CASSPGGDQHF
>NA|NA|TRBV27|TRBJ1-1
TGTGCCAGCAGTCGACAGAGGGGCACTGAAGCTTTCTTT
CASSRQRGTEAFF